This T cell receptor beta chain was observed in a study of cytomegalovirus exposure and HLA in healthy donors. Study-level findings and limits: It was confirmed in vitro that three of the CMV-associated chains were specific for CMV antigens. Most TCRs appeared rarely, but some public TCRs recurred in many donors.

Germline V gene data show CDR1 as MGHRA and CDR2 as YSYEKL. The CDR3 sequence is 13 residues long. V lost 2 bases and J lost 2, with 6 bases in between. Of note for this clone: What it recognizes is unknown.

Libraries were prepared by immunoSEQ multiplex PCR; TCRdb keeps only in-frame clonotypes and omits some of them. This table has fewer than 200,000 clones, roughly four fifths appearing once. The sequenced sample was PBMCs. This TCR came from a woman aged 18-29 years in good health and CMV-seropositive. The chain links TRBV4-1 to TRBJ1-2; D not resolved. The CDR3 is CASSQTGNYGYTF. The CDR3 DNA is TGCGCCAGCAGCCAAACGGGGAACTATGGCTACACCTTC.